Sequencing of this T cell receptor (beta chain) was carried out in a study of cytomegalovirus exposure and HLA in healthy donors. For the study at large: In a previous analysis, around 120 million unique TCR beta sequences were found from 150 million to 200 million T cells. Study-wide points: A later analysis showed HLA-associated TCR beta chains outstripping equally common others in clonal expansion.

Regarding this clone: Its antigen remains unknown.

PCR amplification relied on 60 Vbeta primers (plus 13 Jbeta primers). Clones were read by immunoSEQ multiplex PCR, and TCRdb kept only the in-frame ones, dropping some. The data show 60,000 to 70,000 clones, 75% to 85% seen once. CDR1 and CDR2 (germline): MNHEY, SVGAGI. V lost 5 bases, J lost 3 bases, and 4 bases stayed unmatched. CDR3 size: 15 residues. Sample: PBMCs. V is TRBV6-5 and J is TRBJ2-1, with 10 bases aligning to TRBD2. This receptor was taken from a man aged 18 to 29 in good health and CMV-seropositive. CDR3 region: CASSRAGGDYNEQFF. In DNA form, the CDR3 reads TGTGCCAGCAGTAGAGCGGGAGGGGACTACAATGAGCAGTTCTTC.